The T cell receptor beta chain described here comes from a study of blood T cell repertoires in COVID-19. Patients in Seattle were enrolled during active infection, then followed longitudinally. TCRdb's table, derived via immunoSEQ multiplex PCR, lists solely in-frame clones and lacks some. The sample yields 200,000 to 250,000 clones, about 84% seen once. Germline V gene data show CDR1 as SGHTS and CDR2 as YDEGEE. This CDR3 has 15 residues. V trimming: 0 bases; J trimming: 7 bases; junction bases outside the gene matches: 7. The source is a woman older than 75 with COVID-19, enrolled during active disease. Sequenced sample: peripheral blood. The chain links TRBV5-8 to TRBJ2-3, with 8 nucleotides matching TRBD1. The CDR3 region is CASSLEGQAKYTQYF. The CDR3 coding sequence is TGTGCCAGCAGCTTGGAGGGACAGGCCAAATATACGCAGTATTTT. Full variable domain (missing parts from reference TRBV5-8 and TRBJ2-3): EAGVTQSPTHLIKTRGQQATLRCSPISGHTSVYWYQQALGLGLQFLLWYDEGEERNRGNFPPRFSGRQFPNYSSELNVNALELEDSALYLCASSLEGQAKYTQYFGPGTRLTVL.